Following are 12 T cell receptor beta chains from one sample sequenced in a study of regulatory T cells in long-lasting Graves disease. The time point here: persistent/refractory GD, antithyroid drugs over 5 years with positive TRAb. The TCR library was made from RNA extracted from PBMCs. For TCR beta, libraries came from iRepertoire HTBI primers and Arm-PCR of CDR3 regions. TCRdb redid the calling of the multiplex PCR reads with MiXCR, one entry per CDR3 protein. The profile covers 400,000 to 500,000 distinct CDR3 sequences, with around a fifth appearing a single time and around 15% taken by the ten largest. Material: peripheral blood mononuclear cells (PBMCs), obtained when the disease was refractory, from a patient treated with antithyroid drugs. Receptors originate from a female donor with Graves disease.

This clonotype was recorded at least ten times. The chain links TRBV2 to TRBJ2-7, with 11 bases fitting TRBD2. Germline V gives CDR1 SNHLY, CDR2 FYNNEI. This CDR3 region has 16 residues. After removal of 7 bases from V and 0 bases from J, the junction contained 8 bases not matched to a gene. The CDR3 coding sequence is TGTGCCAGCACCGAGACTAGCGGGAAGAGCTCCTACGAGCAGTACTTC. It specifies CASTETSGKSSYEQYF.

The chain carries TRBV27 and TRBJ2-2, with D maybe TRBD1 (6 bases). Germline CDR1 is MNHEY and CDR2 is SMNVEV (reference sequence). V lost 2 bases, J lost 11 bases, and 12 bases lay in between. There are 13 residues in the CDR3. The CDR3, as DNA: TGTGCCAGCAGTTTACCCGGCAGGGGCGAGCTGTTTTTT. This sequence encodes CASSLPGRGELFF.

This clonotype has more than one count but fewer than ten. V and J are TRBV4-1 and TRBJ1-1, with D perhaps TRBD1 (6 bases). The CDR3 spans 14 residues. V lost 0 bases and J 7 bases, leaving 12 bases between the germline ends. Looked up from germline, CDR1 is MGHRA and CDR2 is YSYEKL. In nucleotides, the CDR3 is TGCGCCAGCAGCCAAGATCCCCGGGGGCTTGAAGCTTTCTTT. Translation: CASSQDPRGLEAFF.

This clonotype was found many times. The V and J genes are TRBV27 and TRBJ1-1, with 10 bases that match TRBD1. CDR1 MNHEY and CDR2 SMNVEV come from the germline V gene (reference sequence). With 5 bases clipped from V and 6 bases from J, the junction kept 12 bases outside the gene matches. This CDR3 is built from 16 residues. This chain's CDR3 is CASSPPPDRGFAEAFF. The CDR3 nucleotides are TGTGCCAGCAGTCCACCCCCGGACAGGGGGTTTGCTGAAGCTTTCTTT.

Ten or more counts support this clonotype. This sequence joins TRBV11-2 and TRBJ1-1; no clear D gene. Trimming shortened V by 1 base and J by 0 bases, and 18 bases separated the two germline ends. CDR1 and CDR2 from the germline V gene are SGHAT and FQNNGV. This CDR3 comprises 18 residues. The CDR3 sequence is CASSLGARSSLMNTEAFF. DNA for the CDR3: TGTGCCAGCAGCTTAGGGGCACGGTCCTCCCTTATGAACACTGAAGCTTTCTTT. Full variable domain (rest looked up from reference TRBV11-2 and TRBJ1-1): EAGVAQSPRYKIIEKRQSVAFWCNPISGHATLYWYQQILGQGPKLLIQFQNNGVVDDSQLPKDRFSAERLKGVDSTLKIQPAKLEDSAVYLCASSLGARSSLMNTEAFFGQGTRLTVV.

This clonotype has ten or more counts. The chain uses TRBV7-8 and TRBJ2-2, with D possibly TRBD1 on 5 matching bases. The V end was cut by 1 base, the J end by 0 bases, with 9 bases between. There are 16 residues in the CDR3. CDR1 and CDR2 (germline): SGHVS, FQNEAQ. The DNA for the CDR3 is TGTGCCAGCAGCTTAGTTCCAGGGCCGAACACCGGGGAGCTGTTTTTT. It is translated as CASSLVPGPNTGELFF.

This clonotype was counted ten times or more. The V and J genes are TRBV6-1 and TRBJ2-7; TRBD2 matches 7 bases. The CDR3 is made up of 14 amino acids. The germline V gene encodes CDR1 MNHNS and CDR2 SASEGT. With V trimmed by 6 bases and J by 4 bases, 9 bases remained unmatched. The CDR3 DNA is TGTGCCAGCAGGCGCCGGGACGGGGGGTACGAGCAGTACTTC. Protein: CASRRRDGGYEQYF.

This clonotype turned up a few times. V usage is TRBV12-3 or TRBV12-4 and J usage is TRBJ1-5, with 7 bases aligning to TRBD1. The CDR3 contains 15 residues. V gave up 3 bases and J gave up 6 bases; unmatched junction bases: 8. Written as DNA, the CDR3 is TGTGCCAGCAGTTTTGGGCAGGGGGACAGTCAGCCCCAGCATTTT. Translated: CASSFGQGDSQPQHF.

This clonotype was observed a few times. The rearrangement joins TRBV15 to TRBJ2-7; D is perhaps TRBD1 or TRBD2 (6 bases each). The germline gives CDR1 LNHNV, CDR2 YYDKDF (reference sequence). V was pared by 2 bases and J by 2 bases, with 19 bases between. CDR3 length: 17 residues. The DNA of the CDR3 is TGTGCCACCAGCAGACCCCAAACAGGGAGGATTCCCTACGAGCAGTACTTC. This gives the protein CATSRPQTGRIPYEQYF.

This clonotype has at least ten counts. The J gene is TRBJ1-4, the V gene TRBV2; 7 nucleotides line up with TRBD1. This CDR3 contains 12 residues. V dropped 7 bases and J dropped 7; count of bases not matched to a gene: 3. CDR1 is SNHLY and CDR2 is FYNNEI in the germline V gene. In DNA form, the CDR3 reads TGTGCCAGCATCGAGGGGGCTGAAAAACTGTTTTTT. Translated: CASIEGAEKLFF.

The chain links TRBV7-2 to TRBJ2-1, with 12 bases identical to TRBD2. Germline assignment: CDR1 SGHTA and CDR2 FQGNSA. There are 17 residues in the CDR3. Unmatched junction bases numbered 7, after V lost 7 bases and J lost 0 bases. The CDR3 is CASTNGLAGRSYNEQFF. The CDR3 DNA follows: TGTGCCAGCACCAACGGACTAGCGGGGCGCTCCTACAATGAGCAGTTCTTC.

The chain is built from TRBV5-6 and TRBJ2-4; D is uncertain. Germline V gene lookup returns CDR1 SGHDT and CDR2 YYEEEE. The CDR3 is made up of 14 amino acids. Trimming cost V 2 bases and J 4 bases, with 10 bases left between them. CDR3 DNA sequence: TGTGCCAGCAGCTTTACGGACGGAAAAAACATTCAGTACTTC. Translating gives CASSFTDGKNIQYF. The variable domain in full, completed from reference TRBV5-6 and TRBJ2-4, reads DAGVTQSPTHLIKTRGQQVTLRCSPKSGHDTVSWYQQALGQGPQFIFQYYEEEERQRGNFPDRFSGHQFPNYSSELNVNALLLGDSALYLCASSFTDGKNIQYFGAGTRLSVL.